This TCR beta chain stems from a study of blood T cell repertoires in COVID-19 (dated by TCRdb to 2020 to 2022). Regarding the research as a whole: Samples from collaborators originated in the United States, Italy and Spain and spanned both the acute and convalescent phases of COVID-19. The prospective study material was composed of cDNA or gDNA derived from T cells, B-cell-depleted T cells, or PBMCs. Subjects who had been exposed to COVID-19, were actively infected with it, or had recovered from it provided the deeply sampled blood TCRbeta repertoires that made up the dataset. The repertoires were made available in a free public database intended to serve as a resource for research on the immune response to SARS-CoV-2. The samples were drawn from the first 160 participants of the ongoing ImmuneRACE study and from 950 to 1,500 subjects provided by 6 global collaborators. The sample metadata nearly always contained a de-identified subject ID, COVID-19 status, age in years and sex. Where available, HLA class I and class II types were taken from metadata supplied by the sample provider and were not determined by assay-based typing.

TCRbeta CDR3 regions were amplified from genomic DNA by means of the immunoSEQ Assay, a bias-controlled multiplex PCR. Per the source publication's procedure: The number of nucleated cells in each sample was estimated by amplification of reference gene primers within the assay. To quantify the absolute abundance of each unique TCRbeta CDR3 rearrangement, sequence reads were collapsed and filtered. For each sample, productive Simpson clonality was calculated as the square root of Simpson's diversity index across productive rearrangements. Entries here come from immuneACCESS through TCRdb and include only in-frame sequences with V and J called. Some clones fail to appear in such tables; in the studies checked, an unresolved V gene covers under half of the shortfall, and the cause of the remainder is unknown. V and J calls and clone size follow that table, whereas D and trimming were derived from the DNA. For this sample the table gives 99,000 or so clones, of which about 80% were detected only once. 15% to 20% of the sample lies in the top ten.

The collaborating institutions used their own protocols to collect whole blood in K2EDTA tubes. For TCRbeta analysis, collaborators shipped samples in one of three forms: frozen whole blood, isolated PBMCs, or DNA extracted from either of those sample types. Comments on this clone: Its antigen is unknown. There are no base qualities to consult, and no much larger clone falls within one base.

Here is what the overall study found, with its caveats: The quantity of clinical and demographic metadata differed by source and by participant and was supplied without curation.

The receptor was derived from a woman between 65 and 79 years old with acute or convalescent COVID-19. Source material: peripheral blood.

This receptor carries the CDR3 CASRTQVGAFF. The nucleotide sequence is given as TGTGCCAGCAGGACACAGGTGGGGGCTTTCTTT. The rearranged chain carries TRBV2 and TRBJ1-1; the D segment could be TRBD1, given 5 matching bases. From the germline V gene, CDR1 is SNHLY and CDR2 is FYNNEI. The CDR3 runs 11 amino acids, cysteine and phenylalanine included. Just the 33-base CDR3 DNA is kept, in frame starting at base 1. The V end loses 6 bases and the J end loses 11 bases, and a stretch of 13 bases separates them.